The 3 T cell receptor beta chains below all came from one sample that was sequenced in a study of T cell responses to AZD1222 COVID-19 vaccine. Profiling relied on immunoSEQ multiplex PCR, and the TCRdb table lists in-frame clones only, not all of them. Of fewer than 200,000 clones listed, approximately 92% were seen once; the top ten hold roughly 10%. This material consisted of peripheral blood, taken on day 0 of AZD1222 vaccination. Receptors originate from an adult in good health.

The rearrangement joins TRBV5-6 to TRBJ2-1, with D unresolved. The CDR3 spans 15 residues. Per germline, CDR1 SGHDT and CDR2 YYEEEE. V was shortened by 0 bases and J by 7 bases, with 14 bases between the two germline ends. The CDR3 bases are TGTGCCAGCAGCTTGGGTGGAATCGATCTAAATGAGCAGTTCTTC. Its translation is CASSLGGIDLNEQFF.

V is TRBV19 and J is TRBJ2-7; 7 positions match TRBD1. The CDR3 consists of 14 residues. CDR1 and CDR2 (germline): LNHDA, SQIVND (reference sequence). V lost 5 bases and J lost 2; bases outside the gene matches: 6. CDR3 sequence (DNA): TGTGCCAGTAGTTATGGACAGGCCCCCTACGAGCAGTACTTC. Amino acids: CASSYGQAPYEQYF.

Comments on this clone: The sample contains more than one DNA sequence encoding this CDR3. The genes are TRBV18 and TRBJ1-2; 7 bases match TRBD1. CDR1 is KGHSH and CDR2 is LQKENI in the germline V gene. The CDR3 spans 15 residues. Trimming removed 3 bases from V and 2 bases from J; junction bases left unmatched: 6. The CDR3 DNA sequence: TGTGCCAGCTCACCGGGAACAGGGGCCAACTATGGCTACACCTTC. Translated, it gives CASSPGTGANYGYTF.